These 32 T cell receptor beta chains came from one sample sequenced in a study of cytomegalovirus exposure and HLA in healthy donors. PCR was performed using 60 Vbeta and 13 Jbeta primers. The data were produced by immunoSEQ multiplex PCR, yet TCRdb's version contains in-frame clones alone and is incomplete. The sample shows around 150,000 clones, 80% to 90% of them seen only once. The sequencing sample was made of PBMCs. Receptor source: a woman aged 45-59 years in good health and CMV-seronegative.

The gene calls are TRBV5-1 and TRBJ1-1; D is unclear. Between the trimmed V and J ends, which lost 0 bases and 1 base, there was a span of 10 bases. The CDR3 runs to 15 residues. Germline CDR1 and CDR2: SGHRS and YFSETQ. The CDR3 region is CASSLVGGWNTEAFF. The CDR3 DNA reads as TGCGCCAGCAGCTTGGTTGGAGGCTGGAACACTGAAGCTTTCTTT. The variable domain in full, completed from reference TRBV5-1 and TRBJ1-1, reads KAGVTQTPRYLIKTRGQQVTLSCSPISGHRSVSWYQQTPGQGLQFLFEYFSETQRNKGNFPGRFSGRQFSNSRSEMNVSTLELGDSALYLCASSLVGGWNTEAFFGQGTRLTVV.

This rearrangement joins TRBV5-4 to TRBJ2-1; D call uncertain. The CDR3 runs to 14 residues. Germline V gives CDR1 SGHNT, CDR2 YYREEE (reference sequence). V lost 5 bases to trimming and J lost 4 bases, with 13 bases between them. The CDR3 coding sequence is TGTGCCAGCAGTCTATCTTTCGCGTACAATGAGCAGTTCTTC. Translating gives CASSLSFAYNEQFF.

In this sample, this clone turned up once. The chain combines TRBV7-9 with TRBJ1-1; 7 positions agree with TRBD1. The CDR3 contains 16 residues. The V segment lost 5 bases and the J segment 3 bases; nucleotides outside the gene matches: 12. Looked up from germline, CDR1 is SEHNR and CDR2 is FQNEAQ (reference sequence). CDR3 protein: CASSPGTAGQDTEAFF. DNA for the CDR3: TGTGCCAGCAGCCCTGGGACAGCAGGGCAAGACACTGAAGCTTTCTTT. The variable domain in full, with the rest retrieved from reference TRBV7-9 and TRBJ1-1, is DTGVSQNPRHKITKRGQNVTFRCDPISEHNRLYWYRQTLGQGPEFLTYFQNEAQLEKSRLLSDRFSAERPKGSFSTLEIQRTEQGDSAMYLCASSPGTAGQDTEAFFGQGTRLTVV.

Worth noting for this clone: The same CDR3 also results from other DNA sequences found in this sample. This rearrangement joins TRBV4-2 to TRBJ2-2, with 13 positions matching TRBD2. This CDR3 spans 15 amino acids. Germline V gene data show CDR1 as LGHNA and CDR2 as YNFKEQ. J gave up 17 bases and V 4 bases, and 13 bases lay outside the gene matches. The CDR3: CASSLTAGLAGVSFF. The CDR3, as DNA: TGTGCCAGCAGCCTCACCGCCGGACTAGCGGGAGTGAGCTTTTTT.

The chain combines TRBV11-2 with TRBJ2-7; D not resolved. The CDR3 runs 14 residues. V was pared by 0 bases and J by 4 bases, with 10 bases between. The V gene's germline CDR1 is SGHAT and CDR2 FQNNGV. The CDR3 region has the DNA TGTGCCAGCAGCTTAGATCCTTTCCGGTACGAGCAGTACTTC. The encoded protein is CASSLDPFRYEQYF.

In regard to this clone: Its ends do not fully match the called genes, so a read error is possible. The chain uses TRBV7-9 and TRBJ2-1; TRBD2 might be the D (5 bases). There are 15 residues in the CDR3. CDR1 and CDR2 from the germline V gene are SEHNR and FQNEAQ (reference sequence). CDR3 region: CSSSLFGESYNEQFF. CDR3 sequence (DNA): TGTTCCAGCAGCTTGTTCGGGGAATCCTACAATGAGCAGTTCTTC.

V is TRBV7-9 and J is TRBJ1-3, with 11 bases fitting TRBD1. J gave up 2 bases and V 6 bases, and 6 bases lay outside the gene matches. CDR3 length: 16 residues. Germline values: CDR1 SEHNR, CDR2 FQNEAQ (reference sequence). The CDR3: CASRLLGQGAGNTIYF. DNA for the CDR3: TGTGCCAGCAGACTCTTGGGACAGGGGGCTGGAAACACCATATATTTT.

This chain connects TRBV6-6 to TRBJ1-1, with 9 bases lining up with TRBD1. CDR3 length equals 14 residues. Germline-derived CDR1 and CDR2 are MNHNY and SVGAGI (reference sequence). With 8 bases clipped from V and 6 bases from J, the junction kept 10 bases outside the gene matches. The CDR3 is CASLLQGAIAEAFF. As DNA, the CDR3 is TGTGCCAGCTTACTACAGGGGGCGATTGCTGAAGCTTTCTTT.

This chain connects TRBV27 to TRBJ2-7; 9 bases line up with TRBD2. V gave up 6 bases and J gave up 5 bases; unmatched junction bases: 11. The length of the CDR3 is 15 residues. Germline V CDR1 and CDR2: MNHEY, SMNVEV (reference sequence). CDR3 loop: CASSLSGGRANEQYF. In nucleotides, the CDR3 is TGTGCCAGCAGCCTATCGGGCGGGAGGGCCAACGAGCAGTACTTC.

This clone was picked up one time. This chain joins TRBV23-1 and TRBJ2-5; D is unclear. TRBV23-1 is placed among ORFs of uncertain function. CDR3 length: 15 amino acids. V lost 7 bases, J lost 5 bases, and 20 bases lay in between. The CDR3 reads CASTPEAGLGETQYF. CDR3 DNA: TGCGCCAGCACTCCCGAGGCCGGCCTCGGGGAGACCCAGTACTTC.

The rearrangement links TRBV4-3 to TRBJ1-1; D ambiguous. This CDR3 is built from 14 residues. Germline V gives CDR1 LGHNA, CDR2 YSLEER. V was shortened by 6 bases and J by 2 bases, with 13 bases between the two germline ends. The CDR3 sequence: CASSYAGGNTEAFF. The CDR3 bases are TGCGCCAGCAGTTACGCCGGAGGTAACACTGAAGCTTTCTTT.

The CDR3 DNA follows: TGTGCCAGCAGACGAGGGCCAGGGGTTGGGGAAAAACTGTTTTTT. Translating gives CASRRGPGVGEKLFF. The genes are TRBV7-9 and TRBJ1-4, with D tentatively TRBD1 (6 bases). Trimming shortened V by 6 bases and J by 8 bases, and 19 bases separated the two germline ends. The CDR3 length is 15 residues. Germline-derived CDR1 and CDR2 are SEHNR and FQNEAQ (reference sequence).

The chain combines TRBV6-6 with TRBJ2-5, with 9 bases aligning to TRBD1. Germline CDR1 MNHNY, CDR2 SVGAGI (reference sequence). J gave up 0 bases and V 5 bases, and 4 bases lay outside the gene matches. The CDR3 consists of 15 residues. The CDR3 loop is CASSTGQGNQETQYF. For the CDR3, the DNA is TGTGCCAGCAGTACGGGACAGGGAAACCAAGAGACCCAGTACTTC.

The chain employs TRBV5-5 and TRBJ2-7; weak D call: TRBD1 (6 bases). With 3 bases removed from V and 5 bases from J, the gap between germline ends came to 9 bases. Looked up from germline, CDR1 is SGHKS and CDR2 is YYEKEE (reference sequence). This CDR3 contains 12 residues. The CDR3 region is CASSSTGNEQYF. CDR3 coding DNA: TGTGCCAGCAGCTCAACAGGGAACGAGCAGTACTTC.

This chain uses TRBV28 with TRBJ2-7, with D possibly TRBD1 on 6 matching bases. V lost 5 bases and J 2 bases, leaving 13 bases between the germline ends. The CDR3 totals 14 residues. The germline CDR1 and CDR2 sequences are MDHEN and SYDVKM. The CDR3 protein is CASSPQTGTYEQYF. CDR3 nucleotides: TGTGCCAGCAGTCCACAGACAGGTACCTACGAGCAGTACTTC.

V and J are TRBV29-1 and TRBJ1-1, with D possibly TRBD1 on 6 matching bases. Trimming left V 6 bases short and J 0 bases short, with 14 bases between. The CDR3 length is 14 residues. Germline V gene lookup returns CDR1 SQVTM and CDR2 ANQGSEA. CDR3 loop: CSVLARTVNTEAFF. The CDR3, as DNA: TGCAGCGTCCTTGCTAGGACAGTGAACACTGAAGCTTTCTTT.

This chain connects TRBV18 to TRBJ1-5; TRBD1 agrees at 8 bases. CDR3 length: 15 residues. The germline CDR1 and CDR2 sequences are KGHSH and LQKENI. Trimming took 6 bases from V and 7 from J; bases not matched to a gene: 11. The CDR3 loop is CASSIGTGGRQPQHF. For the CDR3, the DNA is TGTGCCAGCTCGATAGGAACAGGGGGTAGGCAGCCCCAGCATTTT.

In its sample, this clone was seen once. The rearrangement links TRBV28 to TRBJ1-6; 9 nucleotides agree with TRBD1. The V gene end was trimmed by 3 bases and the J gene end by 5 bases; junction bases not matched to a gene: 20. This CDR3 spans 21 amino acids. Germline assignment: CDR1 MDHEN and CDR2 SYDVKM. CDR3 bases: TGTGCCAGCAGTTTGCATATTGTCCCGGGACAGGGACAACTGGATAATTCACCCCTCCACTTT. Protein: CASSLHIVPGQGQLDNSPLHF.

The chain links TRBV5-1 to TRBJ1-2, with TRBD1 identical over 10 bases. The germline CDR1 and CDR2 sequences are SGHRS and YFSETQ. The J segment lost 2 bases and the V segment lost 4 bases, leaving 2 bases of the junction unmatched. The CDR3 is 14 residues long. CDR3 sequence reads: CASSGGQGNYGYTF. The CDR3 DNA reads as TGCGCCAGCAGCGGGGGACAGGGGAACTATGGCTACACCTTC.

This chain connects TRBV9 to TRBJ1-2; 8 bases fit TRBD1. CDR3 length equals 19 residues. The ends lost 0 bases at V and 4 bases at J; junction bases unmatched: 17. Germline V gives CDR1 SGDLS, CDR2 YYNGEE. Written as DNA, the CDR3 is TGTGCCAGCAGCGTAGTTCCGGTTGGGCCCGGACAGGGTATCTATGGCTACACCTTC. Its protein is CASSVVPVGPGQGIYGYTF.

The V and J genes are TRBV15 and TRBJ1-4, with 10 positions matching TRBD1. The junction had 5 bases not matched to a gene; V was cut back by 2 bases and J by 8 bases. CDR3 size: 15 residues. Germline V gene data show CDR1 as LNHNV and CDR2 as YYDKDF (reference sequence). In DNA, the CDR3 is TGTGCCACCAGCAGACACGGACAGGGGGTGGAAAAACTGTTTTTT. This translates into CATSRHGQGVEKLFF.

V usage is TRBV18 and J usage is TRBJ2-7; perhaps TRBD1 as D (6 bases). Trimming cost V 3 bases and J 2 bases, with 14 bases left between them. CDR3 length equals 15 residues. Germline V gene data show CDR1 as KGHSH and CDR2 as LQKENI. The CDR3 spells CASSPAGVGAYEQYF. CDR3 coding DNA: TGTGCCAGCTCACCGGCAGGGGTAGGGGCCTACGAGCAGTACTTC.

On this clone: An end of the junction does not agree with germline; a read error may underlie this. The rearrangement uses TRBV7-9 and TRBJ2-3; the match to TRBD2 covers 8 bases. Germline V gives CDR1 SEHNR, CDR2 FQNEAQ (reference sequence). The CDR3 runs to 16 residues. DNA of the CDR3: TGTTCCAGCAGCCCACCCTTAGCGGGACTCACAGATACGCAGTATTTT. This codes for CSSSPPLAGLTDTQYF. Filled out from reference TRBV7-9 and TRBJ2-3, the complete variable domain reads DTGVSQNPRHKITKRGQNVTFRCDPISEHNRLYWYRQTLGQGPEFLTYFQNEAQLEKSRLLSDRFSAERPKGSFSTLEIQRTEQGDSAMYLCSSSPPLAGLTDTQYFGPGTRLTVL.

CDR3 in DNA: TGTGCCAGCAGGGCACAGGGGGCAGCCGGGGAGCTGTTTTTT. As protein: CASRAQGAAGELFF. This chain links TRBV7-2 with TRBJ2-2, with 9 bases that match TRBD1. This CDR3 is 14 amino acids long. V lost 6 bases and J lost 6; bases outside the gene matches: 5. Germline CDR1 SGHTA, CDR2 FQGNSA.

The chain links TRBV6-1 to TRBJ1-2, with 8 bases identical to TRBD1. The length of the CDR3 is 16 residues. J was trimmed by 4 bases and V by 4 bases; bases with no gene match: 11. Looked up from germline, CDR1 is MNHNS and CDR2 is SASEGT. The CDR3 DNA sequence: TGTGCCAGCAGTGGGGACAGGCACTTCGGAATCTATGGCTACACCTTC. It is translated as CASSGDRHFGIYGYTF.

This chain joins TRBV18 and TRBJ2-1, with 11 positions matching TRBD2. Per the germline V gene, CDR1 is KGHSH and CDR2 is LQKENI. The V and J ends lost 4 bases and 6 bases, in that order; junction bases with no gene match: 8. The CDR3 covers 16 residues. CDR3 in amino acids: CASSLYSGRAVNEQFF. The CDR3 DNA is TGTGCCAGCTCACTCTATAGCGGGAGGGCGGTCAATGAGCAGTTCTTC.

The chain couples TRBV18 to TRBJ2-1, with TRBD2 matching over 7 bases. CDR3 length: 16 amino acids. The germline V gene encodes CDR1 KGHSH and CDR2 LQKENI. The V segment lost 1 base and the J segment 4 bases; nucleotides outside the gene matches: 7. The CDR3 sequence is CASSPRAAGEYNEQFF. The CDR3 nucleotides read TGTGCCAGCTCACCACGTGCGGCGGGGGAATACAATGAGCAGTTCTTC.

This clone is a singleton in its sample. The chain recombines TRBV7-2 with TRBJ2-5; 12 positions match TRBD2. Trimming at V came to 4 bases and at J to 7 bases, leaving 16 bases not matched to a gene. This CDR3 region has 18 residues. Germline CDR1 is SGHTA and CDR2 is FQGNSA. CDR3 in DNA: TGTGCCAGCAGCTCCCCACTAGCGGGAGGATGGGTGGGGGGGACCCAGTACTTC. This codes for CASSSPLAGGWVGGTQYF.

The V and J genes are TRBV5-1 and TRBJ1-5; D is unclear. Germline V CDR1 and CDR2: SGHRS, YFSETQ. This CDR3 has 15 amino acids. Trimming cost V 0 bases and J 6 bases, with 13 bases left between them. Here the CDR3 reads CASSLDSAGGQPQHF. DNA of the CDR3: TGCGCCAGCAGCTTGGATTCAGCCGGCGGTCAGCCCCAGCATTTT.

The chain couples TRBV7-9 to TRBJ2-7; TRBD2 might be the D (6 bases). Between the trimmed V and J ends, which lost 5 bases and 0 bases, there was a span of 17 bases. This CDR3 spans 16 amino acids. CDR1 SEHNR and CDR2 FQNEAQ come from the germline V gene (reference sequence). For the CDR3, the DNA is TGTGCCAGCAGCCAGCTCAGGCGGGGCGTCTCCTACGAGCAGTACTTC. Translation: CASSQLRRGVSYEQYF.

This clone was counted only a few times. The rearrangement uses TRBV5-6 and TRBJ1-1; no definite D call. Germline assignment: CDR1 SGHDT and CDR2 YYEEEE. V dropped 4 bases and J dropped 4 bases, with 11 bases sitting between them. There are 13 residues in the CDR3. CDR3 DNA sequence: TGTGCCAGCAGCCCAATTCGGGGCACTGAAGCTTTCTTT. It yields the protein CASSPIRGTEAFF.

V gene TRBV19 combines with J gene TRBJ2-6; D is perhaps TRBD1 (6 bases). V was cut by 6 bases and J by 0 bases, with 21 bases left in between. Germline V gene sequence: CDR1 LNHDA, CDR2 SQIVND (reference sequence). The CDR3 is 19 residues long. The CDR3 reads CASSATRLTGFSGANVLTF. CDR3 nucleotide sequence: TGTGCCAGTAGCGCGACGCGGCTGACAGGCTTCTCTGGGGCCAACGTCCTGACTTTC.